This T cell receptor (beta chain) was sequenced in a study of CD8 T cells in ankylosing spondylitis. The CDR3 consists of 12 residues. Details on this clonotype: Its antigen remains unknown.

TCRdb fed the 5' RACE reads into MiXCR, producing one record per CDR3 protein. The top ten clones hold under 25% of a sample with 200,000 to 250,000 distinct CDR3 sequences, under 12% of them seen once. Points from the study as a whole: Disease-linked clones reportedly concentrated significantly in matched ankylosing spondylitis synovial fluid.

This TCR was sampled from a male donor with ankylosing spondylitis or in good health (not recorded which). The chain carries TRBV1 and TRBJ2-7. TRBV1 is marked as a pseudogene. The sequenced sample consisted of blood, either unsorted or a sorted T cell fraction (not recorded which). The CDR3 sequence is CTSSHGRHEQYF. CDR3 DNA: TGCACCAGCAGCCACGGTCGACACGAGCAGTACTTC.